This T cell receptor (beta chain) was recorded in a study of CD8 T cells in Susac syndrome. cDNA came from around 0.54 to 1 ug RNA primed by random hexamers. By means of immunoSEQ multiplex PCR, TCR beta CDR3 spanning 54 Vbeta and 13 Jbeta underwent amplification. TCRdb itself ran the immunoSEQ multiplex PCR reads through MiXCR, one entry per CDR3 protein. Here the sample spans 250,000 to 300,000 distinct CDR3 sequences, about 88% being singletons. The CDR3 runs 15 residues. After removal of 3 bases from V and 3 bases from J, the junction contained 8 bases not matched to a gene. The germline V gene has CDR1 DFQATT and CDR2 SNEGSKA (reference sequence).

The sequencing input was CD8+ T cells from PBMCs. The clonotype was recovered from a human donor with multiple sclerosis. The rearrangement uses TRBV20-1 and TRBJ2-7, with 10 bases matching TRBD2. The CDR3 DNA reads as TGCAGTGCTAGGTACCAGCGGGGGGGCTTCTACGAGCAGTACTTC. This sequence encodes CSARYQRGGFYEQYF.